These 7 T cell receptor beta chains were sequenced from one sample in a study of PD-L1 blockade in urothelial cancer. Generated by immunoSEQ multiplex PCR, the TCRdb table keeps only in-frame clones and is missing some. Of about 50,000 clones listed, roughly four fifths are singletons. Time point described: pretreatment peripheral blood. Sample: PBMCs, taken around atezolizumab (anti-PD-L1) treatment. These receptors came from a man aged 70-80 years with urothelial cancer.

The table lists this clone with a few counts. The chain has TRBV14 and TRBJ1-1; TRBD1 might be the D (5 bases). CDR1 and CDR2 (germline): SGHDN, FVKESK. The CDR3 extends over 16 amino acids. Trimming stripped 1 base from V and 0 bases from J, with 12 bases between. The CDR3 DNA follows: TGTGCCAGCAGCCAAGTAACAGGCGGAATGAACACTGAAGCTTTCTTT. Translated: CASSQVTGGMNTEAFF.

The chain has TRBV19 and TRBJ2-3; weak D call: TRBD1 (6 bases). V was clipped by 4 bases and J by 6 bases, with 23 bases between them. Germline lookup yields CDR1 LNHDA and CDR2 SQIVND (reference sequence). The CDR3 is 17 amino acids. The CDR3 is CASSNRGQFYEVDTQYF. The CDR3 bases are TGTGCCAGTAGTAACCGAGGACAGTTTTACGAGGTGGATACGCAGTATTTT.

Note on this clone: An end of the junction differs from the germline gene, which may be a read error. J is TRBJ1-5 and V is TRBV20-1; 7 positions match TRBD1. Germline-derived CDR1 and CDR2 are DFQATT and SNEGSKA (reference sequence). The CDR3 is made up of 11 amino acids. The DNA of the CDR3 is TGCAGTGCTAGAAACAGGGGCACCCACCATTTT. Its translation: CSARNRGTHHF.

This clone has just one count. This rearrangement joins TRBV29-1 to TRBJ2-1, with 8 bases identical to TRBD2. CDR1 SQVTM and CDR2 ANQGSEA come from the germline V gene. The junction had 5 bases not matched to a gene; V was cut back by 0 bases and J by 4 bases. CDR3 length equals 15 residues. As DNA, the CDR3 is TGCAGCGTTGAAGATCAGAGCGGGAGATACAATGAGCAGTTCTTC. It translates to CSVEDQSGRYNEQFF.

This sequence joins TRBV4-2 and TRBJ2-7, with 8 nucleotides matching TRBD2. CDR3 size: 14 residues. V shed 1 base and J 6 bases; nucleotides not matched to a gene: 5. Per the germline V gene, CDR1 is LGHNA and CDR2 is YNFKEQ. The chain's CDR3 is CASSQVRGGLEQYF. DNA for the CDR3: TGTGCCAGCAGCCAAGTCCGGGGGGGCCTCGAGCAGTACTTC.

The rearrangement joins TRBV28 to TRBJ1-2; the D gene is possibly TRBD1 (5 bases). CDR1 and CDR2 from the germline V gene are MDHEN and SYDVKM. The CDR3 has 15 amino acids. Trimming cost V 3 bases and J 8 bases, with 19 bases left between them. The CDR3 protein is CASSLVRGNARGYTF. As DNA, the CDR3 is TGTGCCAGCAGTTTGGTAAGGGGTAATGCGCGAGGCTACACCTTC.

The chain combines TRBV19 with TRBJ1-1; D is unresolved. The ends were cut back, 3 bases at V and 6 bases at J, with 14 bases in the middle. The germline V gene has CDR1 LNHDA and CDR2 SQIVND (reference sequence). This CDR3 has 14 residues. DNA for the CDR3: TGTGCCAGTAGTATTGGAGGTCTCAAGGCTGAAGCTTTCTTT. This encodes CASSIGGLKAEAFF. The full variable domain, its missing parts supplied by reference TRBV19 and TRBJ1-1, is DGGITQSPKYLFRKEGQNVTLSCEQNLNHDAMYWYRQDPGQGLRLIYYSQIVNDFQKGDIAEGYSVSREKKESFPLTVTSAQKNPTAFYLCASSIGGLKAEAFFGQGTRLTVV.